A single sample is the source of the 15 T cell receptor beta chains below, sequenced in a study of beta chain features in type 1 diabetes. cDNA synthesis used the whole RNA isolate, giving expressed TCRB sequences. Libraries were prepared by immunoSEQ multiplex PCR; TCRdb keeps only in-frame clonotypes and omits some of them. The table has 130,000 to 150,000 clones, about 44% seen once. The sample was Tregs from blood. These receptors originate from a man aged 18 to 29 in good health.

Comment on this clone: The junction does not match germline at one end; this may be a read error. The genes are TRBV28 and TRBJ2-3; 7 bases agree with TRBD2. The germline V gene encodes CDR1 MDHEN and CDR2 SYDVKM. CDR3 size: 11 residues. The DNA of the CDR3 is TGTGCCAGCAGTTACCGGGACTATCAAAACTTT. Protein sequence: CASSYRDYQNF.

This clone was seen only a few times. The gene calls are TRBV30 and TRBJ1-1; D is undetermined. V was trimmed by 4 bases and J by 4 bases, leaving 16 bases between them. The CDR3 is 14 amino acids. CDR1 is GTSNPN and CDR2 is SVGIG in the germline V gene (reference sequence). The CDR3 coding sequence is TGTGCCTGGACCTACAGAGCCCGGGGCACTGAAGCTTTCTTT. It translates to CAWTYRARGTEAFF.

The chain links TRBV5-4 to TRBJ2-3; 10 bases line up with TRBD2. The germline gives CDR1 SGHNT, CDR2 YYREEE (reference sequence). Trimming at V came to 2 bases and at J to 0 bases, leaving 3 bases not matched to a gene. CDR3 length equals 16 residues. The CDR3 bases are TGTGCCAGCAGCTTACTAGCGGGAATGAGCACAGATACGCAGTATTTT. It codes for CASSLLAGMSTDTQYF.

V and J are TRBV29-1 and TRBJ1-5; 7 bases are shared with TRBD1. Germline CDR1 and CDR2: SQVTM and ANQGSEA. This CDR3 spans 13 amino acids. With V trimmed by 7 bases and J by 3 bases, 6 bases remained unmatched. CDR3 DNA sequence: TGCAGCGCCGGGACAGCTCTCAATCAGCCCCAGCATTTT. Its protein product is CSAGTALNQPQHF.

This clone was picked up a small number of times. The rearrangement links TRBV7-2 to TRBJ2-7; 12 positions agree with TRBD2. This CDR3 is 17 amino acids long. Germline CDR1 SGHTA, CDR2 FQGNSA. J lost 3 bases, V lost 2 bases, and 8 bases had no gene match. This chain's CDR3 is CASSLRLLAGGHYEQYF. The CDR3 nucleotides read TGTGCCAGCAGCTTACGTCTTCTAGCGGGAGGGCACTACGAGCAGTACTTC.

The rearrangement uses TRBV10-3 and TRBJ2-7, with 8 bases matching TRBD2. The CDR3 runs 15 residues. After removal of 2 bases from V and 0 bases from J, the junction contained 3 bases not matched to a gene. Germline CDR1 is ENHRY and CDR2 is SYGVKD. The CDR3 spells CAISEASGFSYEQYF. In DNA form, the CDR3 reads TGTGCCATCAGTGAGGCTAGCGGGTTCTCCTACGAGCAGTACTTC.

This chain links TRBV2 with TRBJ2-2; a weak D match, TRBD1 (6 bases). Germline-derived CDR1 and CDR2 are SNHLY and FYNNEI. Deletions cut 1 base from V and 0 bases from J, with 9 bases between. The CDR3 has 16 amino acids. CDR3 DNA: TGTGCCAGCAGTGAAGGGACAGCTTCGAACACCGGGGAGCTGTTTTTT. Protein: CASSEGTASNTGELFF.

This clone was recorded a few times. The chain has TRBV19 and TRBJ2-4; a possible D gene is TRBD2 (7 bases). The CDR3 length is 15 residues. V shed 4 bases and J shed 4 bases, with 14 bases lying between them. Germline V gene sequence: CDR1 LNHDA, CDR2 SQIVND (reference sequence). This CDR3 is CASSTSGGPKNIQYF. In nucleotides, the CDR3 is TGTGCCAGTAGTACCTCCGGGGGGCCTAAAAACATTCAGTACTTC.

Only a few counts were recorded for this clone. The rearrangement links TRBV5-1 to TRBJ2-2; D is ambiguous. The CDR3 is 15 residues long. V was shortened by 3 bases and J by 3 bases, with 12 bases between the two germline ends. Germline loops: CDR1 SGHRS, CDR2 YFSETQ. The CDR3 sequence is CASSSAGLDTGELFF. CDR3 DNA: TGCGCCAGCAGCTCTGCTGGGCTTGACACCGGGGAGCTGTTTTTT.

This clone was seen a few times. J is TRBJ2-3 and V is TRBV6-6; 7 nucleotides line up with TRBD1. The CDR3 runs to 14 residues. Trimming at V came to 2 bases and at J to 4 bases, leaving 3 bases not matched to a gene. Germline V gene data show CDR1 as MNHNY and CDR2 as SVGAGI (reference sequence). Here the CDR3 DNA reads TGTGCCAGCAGTTACCTCCAGGGGGCAGATACGCAGTATTTT. It yields the protein CASSYLQGADTQYF.

This rearrangement joins TRBV11-2 to TRBJ2-5, with a possible D match to TRBD2 (5 bases). Trimming left V 1 base short and J 5 bases short, with 14 bases between. CDR3 length equals 15 residues. Germline-derived CDR1 and CDR2 are SGHAT and FQNNGV. The CDR3 bases are TGTGCCAGCAGCTTAGTGCTAGCCACCCGGGAGACCCAGTACTTC. Protein: CASSLVLATRETQYF. The whole variable domain, filled in from reference TRBV11-2 and TRBJ2-5, reads EAGVAQSPRYKIIEKRQSVAFWCNPISGHATLYWYQQILGQGPKLLIQFQNNGVVDDSQLPKDRFSAERLKGVDSTLKIQPAKLEDSAVYLCASSLVLATRETQYFGPGTRLLVL.

The chain carries TRBV7-2 and TRBJ2-3; possible D gene TRBD1, 5 bases. The CDR3 is 14 amino acids. Trimming shortened V by 1 base and J by 3 bases, and 8 bases separated the two germline ends. Germline V gene lookup returns CDR1 SGHTA and CDR2 FQGNSA. CDR3 sequence: CASSLVRATDTQYF. CDR3 bases: TGTGCCAGCAGCTTAGTCAGGGCGACAGATACGCAGTATTTT.

This rearrangement joins TRBV9 to TRBJ1-2; perhaps TRBD1 as D (6 bases). The V end lost 0 bases, the J end lost 3 bases, and 9 bases lay between the germline ends. This CDR3 comprises 14 residues. The germline V gene encodes CDR1 SGDLS and CDR2 YYNGEE. The CDR3 coding sequence is TGTGCCAGCAGCGTAGGGCACAGGGACTATGGCTACACCTTC. It is translated as CASSVGHRDYGYTF.

This clone was found a few times. The chain has TRBV5-4 and TRBJ1-6, with no clear D. From germline, CDR1 is SGHNT and CDR2 YYREEE (reference sequence). This CDR3 has 16 residues. Trimming stripped 4 bases from V and 5 bases from J, with 16 bases between. The CDR3 region has the DNA TGTGCCAGCAGCCGACGGACGGGGAGGGATAATTCACCCCTCCACTTT. Its translation is CASSRRTGRDNSPLHF.

The chain links TRBV4-2 to TRBJ1-2; TRBD1 matches 9 bases. This CDR3 is 17 amino acids long. CDR1 and CDR2 from the germline V gene are LGHNA and YNFKEQ. V lost 0 bases to trimming and J lost 1 base; unmatched junction nucleotides: 6. CDR3: CASSQETNRGLNYGYTF. For the CDR3, the DNA is TGTGCCAGCAGCCAAGAAACGAACAGGGGGCTTAACTATGGCTACACCTTC.